The count of the clone carrying this T cell receptor beta chain is one. Per germline, CDR1 SGHRS and CDR2 YFSETQ. V was clipped by 7 bases and J by 3 bases; unmatched bases: 9. The CDR3 consists of 14 residues. This specimen comes from a study of blood T cell repertoires in COVID-19. At the level of the study: The United States, Italy and Spain were the sources of the acute and convalescent COVID-19 samples. Sample material is recorded as cDNA or gDNA derived from T cells, B-cell-depleted T cells, or PBMCs.

Generated by immunoSEQ multiplex PCR, the TCRdb table keeps only in-frame clones and is missing some. The repertoire holds 470,000 or so clones, with around nine tenths as singletons. Sample: peripheral blood. The chain combines TRBV5-1 with TRBJ2-5, with 7 positions matching TRBD2. The receptor's source is a woman aged 25 to 39 with acute or convalescent COVID-19. The CDR3 DNA sequence: TGCGCCAGCCGGGAGGAGCTGCGGGAAGAGACCCAGTACTTC. It yields the protein CASREELREETQYF.